These 25 T cell receptor beta chains came from one sample sequenced in a study of CD8+CD57+ T cells in acquired aplastic anemia. Patients included in sequencing had previously demonstrated CD8+CD57+ cell expansion by flow cytometry. Genomic DNA acted as the template from which TCR beta VDJ combination and CDR3 sequence profiling were carried out. TCRdb re-called the reads with MiXCR, one entry per CDR3 protein. The repertoire holds 150,000 or so distinct CDR3 sequences, with about 45% as singletons. Sequencing used sorted CD4+, CD8+, or CD8+CD57+ T cells (not recorded which) from PBMCs. The receptors come from a human donor with aplastic anemia.

This clonotype was recorded many times. This sequence joins TRBV20-1 and TRBJ1-1; 8 nucleotides agree with TRBD1. With V trimmed by 1 base and J by 1 base, 5 bases remained unmatched. CDR3 length equals 15 residues. Germline-derived CDR1 and CDR2 are DFQATT and SNEGSKA (reference sequence). CDR3 bases: TGCAGTGCTAGAGCTCCAGGGGGCCGGAACACTGAAGCTTTCTTT. It yields the protein CSARAPGGRNTEAFF.

The table lists this clonotype with many counts. This chain links TRBV5-1 with TRBJ1-1; 7 nucleotides match TRBD1. The germline CDR1 and CDR2 sequences are SGHRS and YFSETQ. The V gene end was trimmed by 6 bases and the J gene end by 6 bases; junction bases not matched to a gene: 11. This CDR3 region has 14 residues. The chain's CDR3 is CASTEGARLPEAFF. CDR3 DNA: TGCGCCAGCACTGAGGGGGCGCGCCTTCCTGAAGCTTTCTTT.

J is TRBJ2-7 and V is TRBV7-2; 13 bases fit TRBD2. Losses at the gene ends were 4 bases for V and 5 bases for J; bases not matched to a gene: 8. This CDR3 is 16 amino acids long. Germline CDR1 reads SGHTA; CDR2 reads FQGNSA. The CDR3 loop reads CASSSLGTSGNNEQYF. The CDR3 nucleotides read TGTGCCAGCAGCTCCCTAGGGACTAGCGGGAATAACGAGCAGTACTTC.

Notes on this clonotype: The final CDR3 position lacks the conserved phenylalanine or tryptophan, pointing to a likely read error. The limits of the CDR3 on the DNA are not certain, so only TCRdb's listed CDR3 is given. The rearrangement joins TRBV7-9 to TRBJ1-1; the D call TRBD1 from the table was never checked on the DNA. The CDR3 comprises 8 residues, both ends counted. Germline V lookup: CDR1 SEHNR, CDR2 FQNEAQ (reference sequence). The CDR3 protein is CASSSQGG.

Sample share makes this clonotype medium-sized. The chain is built from TRBV24-1 and TRBJ2-1; 9 bases fit TRBD2. Germline-derived CDR1 and CDR2 are KGHDR and SFDVKD. The CDR3 is 13 amino acids. V lost 2 bases, J lost 11 bases, and 3 bases stayed unmatched. CDR3 protein: CATSDSGTSKQFF. The CDR3 coding sequence is TGTGCCACCAGTGATTCCGGGACTAGCAAGCAGTTCTTC.

The sample holds a few counts of this clonotype. This chain joins TRBV7-9 and TRBJ1-6; D call uncertain. Looked up from germline, CDR1 is SEHNR and CDR2 is FQNEAQ (reference sequence). V lost 4 bases, J lost 10 bases, and 11 bases lay in between. There are 13 residues in the CDR3. CDR3 loop: CASSSSRRSPLHF. For the CDR3, the DNA is TGTGCCAGCAGCTCCTCACGGCGGTCACCCCTCCACTTT.

This chain connects TRBV20-1 to TRBJ1-6; 8 bases agree with TRBD1. The V and J ends lost 7 bases and 18 bases, in that order; junction bases with no gene match: 17. The CDR3 totals 13 residues. Germline V CDR1 and CDR2: DFQATT, SNEGSKA (reference sequence). This CDR3 reads CSGLDRDLGAPHF. DNA of the CDR3: TGCAGTGGATTGGACAGGGACCTGGGGGCCCCCCACTTT.

The chain joins TRBV5-8 to TRBJ2-7, with 7 bases lining up with TRBD1. The CDR3 extends over 14 amino acids. Germline assignment: CDR1 SGHTS and CDR2 YDEGEE. The trim removed 0 bases at V and 4 bases at J, leaving 4 bases unmatched. Here the CDR3 DNA reads TGTGCCAGCAGCTTGGACAGGGGATCTTACGAGCAGTACTTC. It is translated as CASSLDRGSYEQYF. The full variable domain, with the rest looked up from reference TRBV5-8 and TRBJ2-7, is EAGVTQSPTHLIKTRGQQATLRCSPISGHTSVYWYQQALGLGLQFLLWYDEGEERNRGNFPPRFSGRQFPNYSSELNVNALELEDSALYLCASSLDRGSYEQYFGPGTRLTVT.

This clonotype was seen ten or more times. The DNA of the CDR3 is TGTGCCAGCAGCTCCTCTGTATCGGCGGGCTACGAGCAGTACTTC. Protein product: CASSSSVSAGYEQYF. This rearrangement joins TRBV7-9 to TRBJ2-7; tentatively, D is TRBD2 (5 bases). Germline values: CDR1 SEHNR, CDR2 FQNEAQ (reference sequence). V gave up 4 bases and J gave up 3 bases, with 16 bases separating them. The CDR3 spans 15 residues.

J is TRBJ1-2 and V is TRBV10-3; D call uncertain. Trimming cost V 4 bases and J 2 bases, with 11 bases left between them. In germline, CDR1 is ENHRY, CDR2 SYGVKD. This CDR3 spans 14 amino acids. The CDR3 sequence: CAISGRTENYGYTF. CDR3 nucleotides: TGTGCCATCAGTGGTAGGACCGAGAACTATGGCTACACCTTC.

V is TRBV25-1 and J is TRBJ1-6; maybe TRBD1 (6 bases). Germline CDR1 MGHDK, CDR2 SYGVNS. This CDR3 region has 14 residues. CDR3: CATNQGQYNSPLHF. The CDR3 region has the DNA TGTGCTACCAATCAAGGACAGTATAATTCACCCCTCCACTTT.

This clonotype was observed a few times. The chain combines TRBV7-6 with TRBJ2-5; D is tentatively TRBD1 or TRBD2 (5 bases each). V was pared by 6 bases and J by 0 bases, with 17 bases between. CDR1 SGHVS and CDR2 FNYEAQ come from the germline V gene. The CDR3 is 16 amino acids. CDR3 sequence: CASSLSGTAYQETQYF. As DNA, the CDR3 is TGTGCCAGCAGTTTATCTGGGACGGCGTACCAAGAGACCCAGTACTTC.

The rearrangement links TRBV19 to TRBJ1-4; 7 nucleotides agree with TRBD1. The CDR3 length is 13 residues. The V gene end was trimmed by 7 bases and the J gene end by 6 bases; junction bases not matched to a gene: 5. Germline V gene data show CDR1 as LNHDA and CDR2 as SQIVND (reference sequence). The CDR3 nucleotides are TGTGCCAGTAACAACAGGGGCGATGAAAAACTGTTTTTT. Amino acid sequence: CASNNRGDEKLFF. The full variable domain, with the rest looked up from reference TRBV19 and TRBJ1-4, is DGGITQSPKYLFRKEGQNVTLSCEQNLNHDAMYWYRQDPGQGLRLIYYSQIVNDFQKGDIAEGYSVSREKKESFPLTVTSAQKNPTAFYLCASNNRGDEKLFFGSGTQLSVL.

The chain is built from TRBV20-1 and TRBJ2-3; TRBD2 aligns across 8 bases. In germline, CDR1 is DFQATT, CDR2 SNEGSKA (reference sequence). V was clipped by 5 bases and J by 8 bases; unmatched bases: 12. CDR3 size: 14 residues. CDR3 amino acids: CSAGLREGLVTQYF. CDR3 DNA: TGCAGTGCTGGACTCCGGGAGGGCCTAGTTACGCAGTATTTT.

The chain carries TRBV29-1 and TRBJ1-1; no firm D call. The germline V gene has CDR1 SQVTM and CDR2 ANQGSEA. V lost 4 bases and J 0 bases, leaving 3 bases between the germline ends. This CDR3 region has 11 residues. DNA of the CDR3: TGCAGCGTTGTCATGAACACTGAAGCTTTCTTT. It is translated as CSVVMNTEAFF.

The rearrangement uses TRBV7-9 and TRBJ2-3, with TRBD2 as a possible D gene (6 bases). The CDR3 spans 12 residues. V lost 5 bases and J lost 8, with 11 bases in between. Per the germline V gene, CDR1 is SEHNR and CDR2 is FQNEAQ (reference sequence). Here the CDR3 DNA reads TGTGCCAGCAGCCTTACAGCGGGTACGCAGTATTTT. Protein: CASSLTAGTQYF.

This clonotype was seen at least ten times. The chain links TRBV24-1 to TRBJ2-5; a weak D match, TRBD2 (6 bases). CDR1 and CDR2 (germline): KGHDR, SFDVKD. This CDR3 is 15 amino acids long. Trimming stripped 6 bases from V and 2 bases from J, with 15 bases between. The DNA for the CDR3 is TGTGCCACCAGTATTGCGGGGTTTGGACAAGAGACCCAGTACTTC. It translates to CATSIAGFGQETQYF.

This clonotype was detected ten times or more. The CDR3 nucleotides are TGCAGTGCTAGAGATACGGGGGCACCCCTCCACTTT. Translated: CSARDTGAPLHF. This rearrangement joins TRBV20-1 to TRBJ1-6; a possible D gene is TRBD1 (5 bases). Trimming removed 0 bases at V and 11 bases at J, with 8 bases between. Germline CDR1 and CDR2: DFQATT and SNEGSKA (reference sequence). The CDR3 is 12 residues long.

This clonotype has at least ten counts. The chain combines TRBV9 with TRBJ2-1; 13 nucleotides agree with TRBD2. V lost 2 bases, J lost 9 bases, and 8 bases stayed unmatched. Germline CDR1 and CDR2: SGDLS and YYNGEE. There are 16 residues in the CDR3. The CDR3 bases are TGTGCCAGCAGCGTTGGACTAGCGGGGGCCGGGGGTGAGCAGTTCTTC. It encodes CASSVGLAGAGGEQFF.

The chain is built from TRBV7-2 and TRBJ2-7, with D unclear. Germline V lookup: CDR1 SGHTA, CDR2 FQGNSA. V was pared by 1 base and J by 4 bases, with 11 bases between. This CDR3 contains 14 residues. CDR3 residues: CASSLVIALYEQYF. In DNA form, the CDR3 reads TGTGCCAGCAGCTTAGTAATCGCCTTGTACGAGCAGTACTTC. The complete variable domain, with remaining parts taken from reference TRBV7-2 and TRBJ2-7, reads GAGVSQSPSNKVTEKGKDVELRCDPISGHTALYWYRQSLGQGLEFLIYFQGNSAPDKSGLPSDRFSAERTGGSVSTLTIQRTQQEDSAVYLCASSLVIALYEQYFGPGTRLTVT.

In the case of this clonotype: This may be a read error, as it is one base from a much larger clone. The chain is built from TRBV20-1 and TRBJ2-1; 11 bases map to TRBD1. The CDR3 spans 15 residues. CDR1 DFQATT and CDR2 SNEGSKA come from the germline V gene (reference sequence). For the CDR3, the DNA is TGCAGTGCTACCTCCGGACAGGGGGCCGACAATGAGCAGTCCTTC. Translation: CSATSGQGADNEQSF.

This clonotype was counted ten times or more. This chain links TRBV5-4 with TRBJ2-7; D unclear. V was trimmed by 3 bases and J by 4 bases, leaving 11 bases between them. The CDR3 is 13 amino acids. Looked up from germline, CDR1 is SGHNT and CDR2 is YYREEE (reference sequence). CDR3 sequence: CASSSPLSYEQYF. DNA of the CDR3: TGTGCCAGCAGCTCCCCATTAAGTTACGAGCAGTACTTC.

This clonotype showed up many times. The chain carries TRBV6-1 and TRBJ1-6, with 11 bases that match TRBD1. With V trimmed by 4 bases and J by 7 bases, 3 bases remained unmatched. Germline V CDR1 and CDR2: MNHNS, SASEGT. The length of the CDR3 is 15 residues. The CDR3 is CASSGRTGGNSPLHF. The CDR3 DNA sequence: TGTGCCAGCAGTGGGAGGACAGGGGGCAATTCACCCCTCCACTTT.

This clonotype was counted a few times. A much larger clone differs by one base, so this may be a read error. CDR3 amino acids: CASGPWGPTSGELFF. The CDR3 DNA reads TGTGCCAGCGGCCCCTGGGGCCCAACGTCCGGGGAGCTGTTTTTT. The genes are TRBV7-6 and TRBJ2-2; maybe TRBD1 (5 bases). Germline CDR1 is SGHVS and CDR2 is FNYEAQ. The CDR3 has 15 residues. The ends were cut back, 8 bases at V and 6 bases at J, with 19 bases in the middle.

The chain has TRBV20-1 and TRBJ2-3; D ambiguous. Germline CDR1 reads DFQATT; CDR2 reads SNEGSKA (reference sequence). The CDR3 has 14 amino acids. Trimming pared 1 base from V and 2 bases from J, leaving 10 bases between. CDR3 region: CSARGQINTDTQYF. The CDR3 DNA follows: TGCAGTGCTAGAGGGCAAATAAACACAGATACGCAGTATTTT.